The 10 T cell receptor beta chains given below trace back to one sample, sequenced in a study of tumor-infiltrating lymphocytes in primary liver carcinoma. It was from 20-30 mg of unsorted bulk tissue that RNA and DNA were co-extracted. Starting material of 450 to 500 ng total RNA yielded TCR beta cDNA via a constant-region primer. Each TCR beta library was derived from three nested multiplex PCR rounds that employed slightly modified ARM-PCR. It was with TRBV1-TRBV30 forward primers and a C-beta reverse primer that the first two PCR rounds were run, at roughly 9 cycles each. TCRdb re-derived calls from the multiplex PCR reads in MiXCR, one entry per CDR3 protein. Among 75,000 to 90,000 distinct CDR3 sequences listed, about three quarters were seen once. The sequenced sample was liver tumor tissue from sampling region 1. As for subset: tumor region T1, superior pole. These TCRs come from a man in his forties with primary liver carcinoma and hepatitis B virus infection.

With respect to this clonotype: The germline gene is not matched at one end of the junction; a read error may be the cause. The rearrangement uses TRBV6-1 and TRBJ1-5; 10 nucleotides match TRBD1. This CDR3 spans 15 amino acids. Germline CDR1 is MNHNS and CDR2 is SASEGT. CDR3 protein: CASNLGQGGYPPHHF. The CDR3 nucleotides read TGTGCCAGCAACCTCGGACAGGGGGGTTATCCGCCCCACCATTTT.

The CDR3 nucleotides read TGTGTCAGGAGCTTGTTGGGACTAGCAGAAGAGACCCAGTACTTC. As protein: CVRSLLGLAEETQYF. The chain combines TRBV5-5 with TRBJ2-5, with 9 nucleotides matching TRBD2. This CDR3 has 15 amino acids. The V gene's germline CDR1 is SGHKS and CDR2 YYEKEE (reference sequence).

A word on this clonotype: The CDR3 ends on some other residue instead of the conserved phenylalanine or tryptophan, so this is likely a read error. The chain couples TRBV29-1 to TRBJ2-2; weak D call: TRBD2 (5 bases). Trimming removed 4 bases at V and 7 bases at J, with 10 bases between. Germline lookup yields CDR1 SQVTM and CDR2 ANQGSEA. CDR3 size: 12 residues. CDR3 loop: CSVGVRDGELFI. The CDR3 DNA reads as TGCAGCGTTGGAGTGAGGGACGGGGAGCTGTTTATT.

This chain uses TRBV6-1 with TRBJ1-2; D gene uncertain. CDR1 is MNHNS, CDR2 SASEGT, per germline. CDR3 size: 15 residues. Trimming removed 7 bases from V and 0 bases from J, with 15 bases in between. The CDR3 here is CASISRPTSNYGYTF. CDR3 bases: TGTGCCAGCATCTCCAGACCTACCTCTAACTATGGCTACACCTTC.

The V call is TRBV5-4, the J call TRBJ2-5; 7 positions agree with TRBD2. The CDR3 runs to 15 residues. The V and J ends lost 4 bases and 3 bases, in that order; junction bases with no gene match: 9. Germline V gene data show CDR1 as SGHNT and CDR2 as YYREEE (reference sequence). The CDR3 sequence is CASSLFHAGEETQYF. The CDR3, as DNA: TGTGCCAGCAGCCTTTTCCACGCGGGAGAAGAGACCCAGTACTTC.

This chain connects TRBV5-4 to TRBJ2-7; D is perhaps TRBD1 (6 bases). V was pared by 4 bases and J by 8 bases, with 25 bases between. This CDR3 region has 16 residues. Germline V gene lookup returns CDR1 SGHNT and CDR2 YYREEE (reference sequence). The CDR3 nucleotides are TGTGCCAGCAGCCATCCTCCTGGGGCAGGGGCACAGCAGCAGTACTTC. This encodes CASSHPPGAGAQQQYF. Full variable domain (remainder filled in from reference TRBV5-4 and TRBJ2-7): ETGVTQSPTHLIKTRGQQVTLRCSSQSGHNTVSWYQQALGQGPQFIFQYYREEENGRGNFPPRFSGLQFPNYSSELNVNALELDDSALYLCASSHPPGAGAQQQYFGPGTRLTVT.

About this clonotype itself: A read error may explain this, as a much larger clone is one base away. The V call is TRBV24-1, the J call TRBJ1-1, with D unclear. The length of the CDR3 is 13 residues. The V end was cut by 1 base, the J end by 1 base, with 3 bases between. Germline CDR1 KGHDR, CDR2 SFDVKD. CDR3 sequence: CATSDLQNTEAFF. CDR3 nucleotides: TGTGCCACCAGTGATTTACAGAACACTGAAGCTTTCTTT.

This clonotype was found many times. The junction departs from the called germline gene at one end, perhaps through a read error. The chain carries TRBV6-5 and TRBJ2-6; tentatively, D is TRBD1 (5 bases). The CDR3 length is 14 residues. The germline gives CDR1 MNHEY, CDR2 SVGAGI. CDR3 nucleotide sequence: TGTGCCAGCAGTCGAGAAGCTGGGGCCGACGTCCTGACTTTC. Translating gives CASSREAGADVLTF.

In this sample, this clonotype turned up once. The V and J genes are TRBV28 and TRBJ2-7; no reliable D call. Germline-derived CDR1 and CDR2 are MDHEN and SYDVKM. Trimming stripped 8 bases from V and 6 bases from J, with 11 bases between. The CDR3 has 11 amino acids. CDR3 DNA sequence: TGTGCCAGCCGCCGTAGTTGCGAGCAGTACTTC. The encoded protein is CASRRSCEQYF.

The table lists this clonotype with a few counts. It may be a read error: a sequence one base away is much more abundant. The CDR3 protein is CASRARRDGGQFF. The CDR3 coding sequence is TGTGCCAGCAGGGCCCGAAGGGACGGTGGGCAGTTCTTC. The chain uses TRBV6-6 and TRBJ2-1, with D perhaps TRBD1 or TRBD2 (5 bases each). Germline V gives CDR1 MNHNY, CDR2 SVGAGI (reference sequence). V lost 6 bases and J 12 bases, leaving 18 bases between the germline ends. This CDR3 region has 13 residues.